This TCR beta chain is from a study of blood T cell repertoires in COVID-19 (dated by TCRdb to about 2020). For context, the study as a whole: The collaborator samples originated in the United States, Italy and Spain and spanned the acute and convalescent phases of COVID-19. The prospective study material was composed of cDNA or gDNA derived from T cells, B-cell-depleted T cells, or PBMCs. The dataset comprised deeply sampled blood TCRbeta repertoires from subjects exposed to, actively infected with, or recovered from COVID-19. A freely available public database, intended as a resource for researchers studying the immune response to SARS-CoV-2, is where the repertoires were released. Samples came from the ongoing ImmuneRACE study (first 160 participants) plus 1,254 subjects from 6 global collaborators. Nearly every sample came with metadata listing a de-identified subject ID, COVID-19 status, age in years and sex. Where available, HLA class I and class II types were obtained from metadata supplied by the sample provider rather than from assay-based typing. General findings and caveats noted by the study authors: The amount of clinical and demographic metadata varied by source and participant and was provided uncurated.

In the case of this clone: There is no known antigen for this receptor. Base qualities are missing; no much larger clone stands one base away.

TCRbeta CDR3 regions were amplified from genomic DNA by means of the immunoSEQ Assay, a bias-controlled multiplex PCR. Per the source publication's procedure: The number of nucleated cells in each sample was estimated from the amplification of reference gene primers within the assay. Sequence reads were collapsed and filtered to measure the absolute abundance of every unique TCRbeta CDR3 rearrangement. For each sample, productive Simpson clonality was calculated by taking the square root of Simpson's diversity index across productive rearrangements. TCRdb's version of the immuneACCESS table is confined to in-frame rearrangements and falls short of the full clone set. An unresolved V gene accounts for under half of the shortfall where checked; the remainder is of unknown origin. V and J calls and clone size are copied from that table; D and trimming were computed from the DNA. The sample table holds 150,000 to 200,000 clones, of which approximately 82% were seen once. Roughly a sixth of the sample goes to the ten largest clones.

CDR3 length: 17 amino acids, cysteine to phenylalanine. The CDR3 DNA has 51 bases and is translated from base 1. For CDR1 and CDR2, the germline V gene (reference sequence) lists SGHNT and YYREEE. V is reduced by 5 bases and J by 2 bases, leaving a spacing of 17 bases between them. Enrolling through a virtual design, the prospective study's participants ranged in age from roughly 18 to 89 years and lived across roughly 24 United States geographic areas. Cohort assignment in the prospective study relied on participant-reported clinical history from a screening survey and a study questionnaire. For ImmuneRACE Cohort 3, a participant was defined as recovered based on two consecutive negative NP/OP PCR tests, clearance by a healthcare professional, or resolution of symptoms. In the prospective study, mobile phlebotomists collected whole blood, serum and a nasopharyngeal or oropharyngeal swab from each participant. Participants in the prospective study had the option to provide additional blood draws and questionnaires over a roughly two-month period. Before DNA extraction, prospective study blood samples were shipped either frozen or at room temperature.

The TCR originated in a woman in her fifties or sixties who had recovered from COVID-19. The sample consisted of PBMCs or T cells enriched from blood (not recorded which). In this chain, TRBV5-4 is recombined with TRBJ2-6; no D gene can be assigned with confidence. The CDR3 is CASSSAAVSTGANVLTF. The DNA sequence is as follows: TGTGCCAGCAGTTCCGCGGCGGTAAGCACTGGGGCCAACGTCCTGACTTTC.